The 18 T cell receptor beta chains given below trace back to one sample, sequenced in a study of shared clonotypes between healthy human individuals. The protocol was immunoSEQ multiplex PCR, while the TCRdb copy is restricted to in-frame clones and leaves out a portion. The sample holds 400,000 to 500,000 clones; less than 80% are singletons and the top ten take roughly 13%. Sequenced input: PBMCs. The receptor source for this set is a woman in her forties in good health. Some clones in this sample may be carry-over from other donors' samples.

This chain links TRBV7-2 with TRBJ2-3; D is undetermined. The CDR3 is made up of 15 amino acids. Germline V gene sequence: CDR1 SGHTA, CDR2 FQGNSA. V lost 2 bases and J 0 bases, leaving 9 bases between the germline ends. This CDR3 is CASSLFGGSTDTQYF. Written as DNA, the CDR3 is TGTGCCAGCAGCTTATTTGGCGGAAGCACAGATACGCAGTATTTT.

Comment on this clone: Other DNA sequences from this sample encode an identical CDR3 as well. The chain employs TRBV5-1 and TRBJ2-6; possibly TRBD1 for D (6 bases). With 2 bases removed from V and 0 bases from J, the gap between germline ends came to 9 bases. CDR3 length equals 16 residues. Germline CDR1 and CDR2: SGHRS and YFSETQ. The CDR3 nucleotides read TGCGCCAGCAGCTTAACAGGGTCCTCTGGGGCCAACGTCCTGACTTTC. Its translation is CASSLTGSSGANVLTF.

The chain uses TRBV7-9 and TRBJ2-3; D not certain. There are 14 residues in the CDR3. With 3 bases removed from V and 1 base from J, the gap between germline ends came to 8 bases. The germline gives CDR1 SEHNR, CDR2 FQNEAQ (reference sequence). CDR3 in DNA: TGTGCCAGCAGCTTTGAGGTGCGCACAGATACGCAGTATTTT. Translating it yields CASSFEVRTDTQYF.

CDR3 sequence: CSASVGEQYF. The CDR3 DNA reads TGCAGTGCTAGCGTGGGGGAGCAGTACTTC. The chain has TRBV20-1 and TRBJ2-7; D is unclear. This CDR3 comprises 10 residues. V lost 3 bases to trimming and J lost 7 bases, with 7 bases between them. The V gene's germline CDR1 is DFQATT and CDR2 SNEGSKA (reference sequence).

The rearrangement joins TRBV7-2 to TRBJ2-3, with a tentative D call TRBD2 (6 bases). Trimming took off 4 bases at V and 2 bases at J, with 16 bases between the two ends. Looked up from germline, CDR1 is SGHTA and CDR2 is FQGNSA. The CDR3 contains 16 residues. CDR3 bases: TGTGCCAGCAGCTGGGCTGCGGGACTTTCCACAGATACGCAGTATTTT. Encoded protein: CASSWAAGLSTDTQYF.

This clone has only a few counts. The CDR3 spells CATSREAGAGDTQYF. In nucleotides, the CDR3 is TGTGCCACCAGCAGAGAGGCGGGAGCTGGAGATACGCAGTATTTT. The gene calls are TRBV15 and TRBJ2-3, with 7 bases that match TRBD2. CDR1 and CDR2 (germline): LNHNV, YYDKDF (reference sequence). This CDR3 contains 15 residues. With V trimmed by 0 bases and J by 5 bases, 5 bases remained unmatched.

With regard to this clone: It is likely a read error, because the conserved phenylalanine at the end of the CDR3 is missing. V and J are TRBV5-1 and TRBJ1-4; D perhaps matches TRBD1 (5 bases). The V end lost 0 bases, the J end lost 8 bases, and 14 bases lay between the germline ends. The CDR3 sequence is 15 residues long. Germline values: CDR1 SGHRS, CDR2 YFSETQ. The CDR3 bases are TGCGCCAGCAGCTTGGAAGGTAGGGGAGAGGAAAAACTGTTTCTT. This sequence encodes CASSLEGRGEEKLFL.

The chain couples TRBV5-6 to TRBJ1-1; TRBD1 might be the D (5 bases). The CDR3 sequence is 13 residues long. The germline CDR1 and CDR2 sequences are SGHDT and YYEEEE. With 4 bases removed from V and 1 base from J, the gap between germline ends came to 8 bases. CDR3 sequence: CASSTGWNTEAFF. As DNA, the CDR3 is TGTGCCAGCAGCACAGGATGGAACACTGAAGCTTTCTTT. The full variable domain, rest sourced from reference TRBV5-6 and TRBJ1-1, is DAGVTQSPTHLIKTRGQQVTLRCSPKSGHDTVSWYQQALGQGPQFIFQYYEEEERQRGNFPDRFSGHQFPNYSSELNVNALLLGDSALYLCASSTGWNTEAFFGQGTRLTVV.

The V gene is TRBV19, the J gene TRBJ2-7, with 8 bases lining up with TRBD1. The CDR3 is 15 residues long. Germline trimming cut 3 bases from V and 2 bases from J; bases unmatched to any gene: 6. Germline V gives CDR1 LNHDA, CDR2 SQIVND (reference sequence). This CDR3 reads CASSMGDRPPYEQYF. The CDR3 region has the DNA TGTGCCAGTAGTATGGGGGACAGGCCACCCTACGAGCAGTACTTC. The variable domain in full, completed from reference TRBV19 and TRBJ2-7, reads DGGITQSPKYLFRKEGQNVTLSCEQNLNHDAMYWYRQDPGQGLRLIYYSQIVNDFQKGDIAEGYSVSREKKESFPLTVTSAQKNPTAFYLCASSMGDRPPYEQYFGPGTRLTVT.

This rearrangement joins TRBV18 to TRBJ2-7; tentative D call: TRBD2 (5 bases). V was shortened by 3 bases and J by 5 bases, with 8 bases between the two germline ends. The germline V gene encodes CDR1 KGHSH and CDR2 LQKENI. The CDR3 consists of 12 residues. The CDR3 loop reads CASSPGGHEQYF. CDR3 sequence (DNA): TGTGCCAGCTCACCCGGAGGCCACGAGCAGTACTTC.

The gene calls are TRBV28 and TRBJ2-7; TRBD2 matches 13 bases. The CDR3 totals 16 residues. The junction had 10 bases not matched to a gene; V was cut back by 6 bases and J by 5 bases. The germline V gene has CDR1 MDHEN and CDR2 SYDVKM. The CDR3 coding sequence is TGTGCCAGCAGCAAACCACTAGCGGGAGGGGTGGACGAGCAGTACTTC. Translated: CASSKPLAGGVDEQYF.

For this clone: This likely came from a read error, as a far larger clone is one base away. V and J are TRBV30 and TRBJ1-2; D possibly corresponds to TRBD1 (5 bases). The germline CDR1 and CDR2 sequences are GTSNPN and SVGIG (reference sequence). This CDR3 has 12 residues. Written as DNA, the CDR3 is TGTGCCTTTGCCCGGGACTCCTATGGCCACACCTTC. This translates into CAFARDSYGHTF.

V usage is TRBV11-2 and J usage is TRBJ2-1; 14 bases are shared with TRBD2. The germline V gene has CDR1 SGHAT and CDR2 FQNNGV. This CDR3 comprises 17 residues. V lost 5 bases and J lost 10; bases outside the gene matches: 13. CDR3 protein: CASSPWWTSGRPREQFF. In DNA, the CDR3 is TGTGCCAGCAGCCCTTGGTGGACTAGCGGGAGGCCGCGGGAGCAGTTCTTC. The complete variable domain, with remaining parts taken from reference TRBV11-2 and TRBJ2-1, reads EAGVAQSPRYKIIEKRQSVAFWCNPISGHATLYWYQQILGQGPKLLIQFQNNGVVDDSQLPKDRFSAERLKGVDSTLKIQPAKLEDSAVYLCASSPWWTSGRPREQFFGPGTRLTVL.

This clone turned up a few times. The chain is built from TRBV19 and TRBJ2-3; no clear D. Matching the DNA end better, TRBJ1-5 makes the J call doubtful. CDR3 length: 14 residues. CDR1 and CDR2 (germline): LNHDA, SQIVND (reference sequence). As DNA, the CDR3 is TGTGCCAGCGGAAAGGTGGGGATTTCAAATACGCAGCATTTT. Its protein product is CASGKVGISNTQHF.

Details on this clone: It differs at one base from a far larger clone, so likely a read error. The rearrangement joins TRBV7-3 to TRBJ1-1; tentatively, D is TRBD1 (5 bases). Germline V CDR1 and CDR2: SGHTA, FQGTGA. This CDR3 contains 15 residues. The CDR3 spells CAGSLTGGPGTEAFF. CDR3 coding DNA: TGTGCCGGCAGCTTAACGGGGGGTCCGGGCACTGAAGCTTTCTTT.

The chain has TRBV7-2 and TRBJ2-5; 11 nucleotides align to TRBD2. The J call may be wrong; the DNA end is better matched by TRBJ2-7. CDR1 SGHTA and CDR2 FQGNSA come from the germline V gene. The CDR3 contains 15 residues. In DNA, the CDR3 is TGTGCCAGCAACCCCTCGGGACTAGCGGTTTACGAGCAGTACTTC. Protein product: CASNPSGLAVYEQYF.

The genes are TRBV2 and TRBJ2-7; D gene ambiguous. CDR3 length equals 12 residues. The V end was cut by 9 bases, the J end by 0 bases, with 9 bases between. The V gene's germline CDR1 is SNHLY and CDR2 FYNNEI. DNA of the CDR3: TGTGCCAGGGGGATCAACTCCTACGAGCAGTACTTC. Translated, it gives CARGINSYEQYF. Supplemented by reference TRBV2 and TRBJ2-7, the full variable domain reads EPEVTQTPSHQVTQMGQEVILRCVPISNHLYFYWYRQILGQKVEFLVSFYNNEISEKSEIFDDQFSVERPDGSNFTLKIRSTKLEDSAMYFCARGINSYEQYFGPGTRLTVT.

This chain links TRBV5-5 with TRBJ1-2; the match to TRBD1 covers 9 bases. The CDR3 covers 14 residues. With V trimmed by 0 bases and J by 5 bases, 2 bases remained unmatched. Germline CDR1 and CDR2: SGHKS and YYEKEE (reference sequence). CDR3 sequence reads: CASSLVGQGYGYTF. The CDR3, as DNA: TGTGCCAGCAGCTTGGTGGGACAGGGTTATGGCTACACCTTC.